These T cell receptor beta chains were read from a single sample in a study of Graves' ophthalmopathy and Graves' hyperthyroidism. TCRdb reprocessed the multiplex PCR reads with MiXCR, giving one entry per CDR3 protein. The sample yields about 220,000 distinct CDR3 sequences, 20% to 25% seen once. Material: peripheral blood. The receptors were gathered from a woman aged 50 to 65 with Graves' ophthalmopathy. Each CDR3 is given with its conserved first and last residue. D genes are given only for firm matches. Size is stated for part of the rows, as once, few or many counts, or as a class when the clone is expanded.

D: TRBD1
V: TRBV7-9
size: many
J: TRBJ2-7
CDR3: CASSDVPQGALSYEQYF
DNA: TGTGCCAGCAGCGACGTCCCCCAGGGGGCCCTTTCCTACGAGCAGTACTTC

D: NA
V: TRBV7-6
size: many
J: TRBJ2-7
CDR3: CASSPRVWGYEQYF
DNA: TGTGCCAGCAGCCCCCGTGTTTGGGGCTACGAGCAGTACTTC

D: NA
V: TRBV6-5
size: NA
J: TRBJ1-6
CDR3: CASSYSSQGEGSPLHF
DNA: TGTGCCAGCAGTTACTCGAGTCAGGGCGAAGGTTCACCCCTCCACTTT

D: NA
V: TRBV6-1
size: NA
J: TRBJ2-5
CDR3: CASSTWAGQETQYF
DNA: TGTGCCAGCAGTACCTGGGCAGGGCAAGAGACCCAGTACTTC

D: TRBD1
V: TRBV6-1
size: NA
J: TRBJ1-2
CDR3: CASQTGALDGYTF
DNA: TGTGCCAGTCAAACAGGGGCATTAGATGGCTACACCTTC

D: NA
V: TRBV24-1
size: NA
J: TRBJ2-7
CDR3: CATSDFVQDEQYF
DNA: TGTGCCACCAGTGATTTCGTCCAAGACGAGCAGTACTTC

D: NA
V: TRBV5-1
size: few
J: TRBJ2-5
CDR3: CASSLLQGDQETQYF
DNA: TGCGCCAGCAGCTTGCTACAGGGAGATCAAGAGACCCAGTACTTC

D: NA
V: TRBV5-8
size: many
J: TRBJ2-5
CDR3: CASSFGSLTETQYF
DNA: TGTGCCAGCAGCTTTGGGAGTTTAACCGAGACCCAGTACTTC

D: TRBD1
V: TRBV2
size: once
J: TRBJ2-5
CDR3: CASSPSWTGGGETQCF
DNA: TGTGCCAGCAGTCCCTCCTGGACAGGGGGAGGAGAGACCCAGTGCTTC

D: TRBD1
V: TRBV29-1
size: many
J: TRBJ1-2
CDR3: CSVGEGGNYGYTF
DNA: TGCAGCGTTGGGGAAGGGGGCAACTATGGCTACACCTTC

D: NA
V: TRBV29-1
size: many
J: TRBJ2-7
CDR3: CSVETDGPYEQYF
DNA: TGCAGCGTTGAAACGGACGGACCCTACGAGCAGTACTTC

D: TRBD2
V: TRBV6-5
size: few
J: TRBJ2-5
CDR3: CASSWDYAGETQYF
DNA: TGTGCCAGCAGTTGGGACTATGCGGGGGAGACCCAGTACTTC

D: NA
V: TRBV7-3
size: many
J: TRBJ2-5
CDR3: CASSLKLEETQYF
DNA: TGTGCCAGCAGCTTAAAACTCGAAGAGACCCAGTACTTC

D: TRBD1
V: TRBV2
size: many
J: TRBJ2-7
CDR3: CASGQGMSEQYF
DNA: TGTGCCAGCGGACAGGGGATGTCCGAGCAGTACTTC

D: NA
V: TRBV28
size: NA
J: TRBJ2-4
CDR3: CASSSSTLGGKNFQYF
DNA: TGTGCCAGCAGTTCCTCTACGTTGGGCGGAAAAAACTTTCAGTACTTC

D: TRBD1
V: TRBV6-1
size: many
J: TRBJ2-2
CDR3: CASRPDRGGTGELFF
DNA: TGTGCCAGCAGACCCGACAGGGGGGGCACCGGGGAGCTGTTTTTT

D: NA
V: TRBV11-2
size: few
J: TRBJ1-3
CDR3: CASSRLGAGPTGNTIYF
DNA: TGTGCCAGCAGCCGCCTTGGGGCAGGGCCGACTGGAAACACCATATATTTT

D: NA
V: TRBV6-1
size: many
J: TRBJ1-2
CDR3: CASSAGEEEGFGYTF
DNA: TGTGCCAGCAGTGCTGGGGAGGAGGAGGGGTTTGGCTACACCTTC

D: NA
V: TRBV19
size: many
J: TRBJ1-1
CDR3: CAAKKGLMNTEAFF
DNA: TGTGCCGCCAAGAAGGGACTGATGAACACTGAAGCTTTCTTT

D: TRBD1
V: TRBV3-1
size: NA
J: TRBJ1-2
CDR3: CASRPDRDEYGYTF
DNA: TGTGCCAGCAGGCCAGACAGGGACGAGTATGGCTACACCTTC

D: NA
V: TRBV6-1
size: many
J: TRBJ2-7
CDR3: CASRTGSLYEQYF
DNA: TGTGCCAGCCGAACAGGCTCGCTCTACGAGCAGTACTTC

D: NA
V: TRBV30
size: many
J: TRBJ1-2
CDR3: CAWSVMPAYGYTF
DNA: TGTGCCTGGAGTGTAATGCCGGCCTATGGCTACACCTTC

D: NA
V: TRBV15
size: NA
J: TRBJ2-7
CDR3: CATSRTIYEQYF
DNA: TGTGCCACCAGCAGGACGATCTACGAGCAGTACTTC

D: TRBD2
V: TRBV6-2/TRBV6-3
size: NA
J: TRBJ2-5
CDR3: CASSYLPGGTQYF
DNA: TGTGCCAGCAGTTATCTTCCGGGAGGGACCCAGTACTTC

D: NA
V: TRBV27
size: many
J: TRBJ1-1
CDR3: CASSLPGSTEAFF
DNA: TGTGCCAGCAGTTTACCCGGTAGCACTGAAGCTTTCTTT

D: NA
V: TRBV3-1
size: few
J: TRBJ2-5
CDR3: CASRSSVPGTQYF
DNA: TGTGCCAGCCGGAGCAGTGTACCGGGAACCCAGTACTTC

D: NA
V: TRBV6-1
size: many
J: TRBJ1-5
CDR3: CASSAPFDQPQHF
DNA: TGTGCCAGCAGTGCCCCGTTTGATCAGCCCCAGCATTTT

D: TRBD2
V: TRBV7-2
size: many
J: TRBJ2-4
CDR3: CASSLVRREGAKNIQYF
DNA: TGTGCCAGCAGCTTAGTGCGGCGGGAGGGTGCGAAAAACATTCAGTACTTC

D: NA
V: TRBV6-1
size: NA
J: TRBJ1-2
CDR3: CASSPGDNYGYTF
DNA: TGTGCCAGCAGTCCCGGGGACAACTATGGCTACACCTTC

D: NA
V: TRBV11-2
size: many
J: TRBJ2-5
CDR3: CASSFRPVQETQYF
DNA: TGTGCCAGCAGCTTCAGACCGGTACAAGAGACCCAGTACTTC

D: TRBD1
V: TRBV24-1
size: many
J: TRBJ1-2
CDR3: CATSERDRGSERYTF
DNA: TGTGCCACCAGTGAAAGGGACAGGGGCTCGGAAAGGTACACCTTC

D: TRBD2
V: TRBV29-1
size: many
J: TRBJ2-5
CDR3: CSVRGTSGQETQYF
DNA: TGCAGCGTGAGGGGGACTAGCGGACAAGAGACCCAGTACTTC

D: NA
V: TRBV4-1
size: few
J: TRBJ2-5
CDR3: CASSHEIRGNQETQYF
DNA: TGCGCCAGCAGCCACGAAATTCGGGGTAACCAAGAGACCCAGTACTTC

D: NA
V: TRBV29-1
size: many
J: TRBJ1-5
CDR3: CSVVTGREGQPQHF
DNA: TGCAGCGTTGTGACAGGCCGGGAAGGTCAGCCCCAGCATTTT

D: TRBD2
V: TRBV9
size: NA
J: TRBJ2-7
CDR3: CASSVTSGENEQYF
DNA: TGTGCCAGCAGCGTAACTAGCGGAGAGAACGAGCAGTACTTC

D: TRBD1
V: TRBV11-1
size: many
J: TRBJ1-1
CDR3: CASSRGQGNTEAFF
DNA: TGTGCCAGCAGCCGGGGACAGGGGAACACTGAAGCTTTCTTT

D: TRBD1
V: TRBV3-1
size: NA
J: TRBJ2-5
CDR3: CASTLDRGLETQYF
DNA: TGTGCCAGCACCCTGGACAGGGGGCTAGAGACCCAGTACTTC

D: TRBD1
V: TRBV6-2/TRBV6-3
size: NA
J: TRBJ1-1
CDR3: CASRGQGKGTEAFF
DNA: TGTGCCAGCAGAGGACAGGGAAAAGGGACTGAAGCTTTCTTT

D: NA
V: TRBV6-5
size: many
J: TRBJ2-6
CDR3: CASSYSWVPGANVLTF
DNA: TGTGCCAGCAGTTACTCGTGGGTCCCTGGGGCCAACGTCCTGACTTTC

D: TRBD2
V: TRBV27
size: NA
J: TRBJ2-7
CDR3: CASNLRTSDYEQYF
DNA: TGTGCCAGCAATCTGCGGACTAGCGACTACGAGCAGTACTTC

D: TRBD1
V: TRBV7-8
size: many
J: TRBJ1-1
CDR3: CASSSGQAQTEAFF
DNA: TGTGCCAGCAGCTCCGGACAGGCCCAGACTGAAGCTTTCTTT

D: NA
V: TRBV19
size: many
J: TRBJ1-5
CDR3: CASSSLIGGGQPQHF
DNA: TGTGCCAGTAGTTCTCTAATTGGGGGGGGTCAGCCCCAGCATTTT

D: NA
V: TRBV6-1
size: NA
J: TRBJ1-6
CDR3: CASSAHRVLHF
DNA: TGTGCCAGCAGTGCCCACAGGGTCCTCCACTTT

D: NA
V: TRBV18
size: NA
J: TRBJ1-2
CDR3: CASSPRGDLGYGYTF
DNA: TGTGCCAGCTCACCACGGGGGGACCTTGGGTATGGCTACACCTTC

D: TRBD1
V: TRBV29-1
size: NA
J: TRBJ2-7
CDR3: CSVEKGQRYEQYF
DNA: TGCAGCGTTGAGAAGGGACAGAGATACGAGCAGTACTTC

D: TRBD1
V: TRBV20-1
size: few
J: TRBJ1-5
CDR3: CSARDRTGGRDQPQHF
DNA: TGCAGTGCTAGAGATAGGACAGGGGGCAGGGATCAGCCCCAGCATTTT

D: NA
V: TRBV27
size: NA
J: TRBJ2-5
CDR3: CASSLTGEQETQYF
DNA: TGTGCCAGCAGTCTGACAGGCGAACAAGAGACCCAGTACTTC